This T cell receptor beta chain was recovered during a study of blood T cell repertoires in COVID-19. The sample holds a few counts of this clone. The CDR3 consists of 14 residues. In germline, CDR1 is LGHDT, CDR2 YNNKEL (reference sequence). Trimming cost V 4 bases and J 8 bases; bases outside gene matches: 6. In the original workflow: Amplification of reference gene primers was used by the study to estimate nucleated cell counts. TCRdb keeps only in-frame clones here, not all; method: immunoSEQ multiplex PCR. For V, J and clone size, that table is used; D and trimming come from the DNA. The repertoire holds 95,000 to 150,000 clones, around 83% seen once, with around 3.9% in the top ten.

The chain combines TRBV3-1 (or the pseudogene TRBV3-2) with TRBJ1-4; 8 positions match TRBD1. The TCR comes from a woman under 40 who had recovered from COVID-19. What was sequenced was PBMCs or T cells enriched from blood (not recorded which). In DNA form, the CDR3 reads TGTGCCAGCAGCCGGACAGGGATTGAGGAAAAACTGTTTTTT. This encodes CASSRTGIEEKLFF.